This T cell receptor beta chain is drawn from a study of blood T cell repertoires in COVID-19. At the level of the study: PBMCs, B-cell-depleted T cells, or T cells were the source of the cDNA or gDNA that made up the material.

The study assigned cohorts using participant-reported clinical history. Cohort 3 donors were reported recovered after two negative PCRs, clearance, or symptom resolution. Measured with immunoSEQ multiplex PCR; TCRdb has only the in-frame clones, and not every one. The table records 300,000 or so clones, roughly 90% of them present only once. CDR3 length equals 14 residues. The V segment lost 3 bases and the J segment 3 bases; nucleotides outside the gene matches: 3. CDR1 and CDR2 from the germline V gene are SGHNT and YYREEE (reference sequence). The sample was PBMCs or T cells enriched from blood (not recorded which). The J gene is TRBJ1-3, the V gene TRBV5-4, with 7 bases that match TRBD1. This TCR was recovered from a woman in her twenties or thirties who had recovered from COVID-19. This CDR3 reads CASSSQGGGNTIYF. In nucleotides, the CDR3 is TGTGCCAGCAGCTCCCAGGGGGGTGGAAACACCATATATTTT.